A single sample is the source of the 18 T cell receptor beta chains below, sequenced in a study of human CD8 memory T cell subsets. By UMI-labeled 5' RACE, the TCR beta libraries were made. Reprocessing the 5' RACE reads, TCRdb reports a single entry for every CDR3 protein and omits DNA. Its table lists 9,900 or so distinct CDR3 sequences. Input material: CD8+ stem-like memory T cells (TSCM and TCM) sorted from PBMCs. Stated subset: stem-like memory CD8 T cells (TSTEM), CCR7+ PD-1- TIGIT-. These receptors were collected from a human donor in good health.

J is TRBJ2-7 and V is TRBV7-9; the TCRdb D gene call, TRBD1, has no DNA to confirm it. This CDR3 has 15 amino acids. Germline loops: CDR1 SEHNR, CDR2 FQNEAQ (reference sequence). The CDR3 region is CASSGGRLTSYEQYF.

The chain links TRBV7-9 to TRBJ1-4; the TRBD1 assignment by TCRdb is unverifiable without DNA. There are 14 residues in the CDR3. Germline V lookup: CDR1 SEHNR, CDR2 FQNEAQ (reference sequence). CDR3 residues: CASSHREEGEKLFF.

This sequence joins TRBV24-1 and TRBJ1-2. CDR1 and CDR2 from the germline V gene are KGHDR and SFDVKD. The CDR3 loop spans 16 amino acids. The CDR3 region is CATSDPRAGPNYGYTF.

This chain connects TRBV28 to TRBJ2-1; with no DNA, the TCRdb D assignment of TRBD2 cannot be verified. The CDR3 covers 14 residues. Germline CDR1 is MDHEN and CDR2 is SYDVKM. CDR3 sequence: CASTTSLAGGEQFF.

The chain joins TRBV7-3 to TRBJ2-2; as DNA is missing, the TRBD1 call by TCRdb cannot be tested. From germline, CDR1 is SGHTA and CDR2 FQGTGA. This CDR3 has 15 residues. CDR3 amino acids: CASSLYAGGTGELFF.

This clonotype registers medium-sized (0.01 to 0.1%) by frequency. The CDR3 region is CASSPPTGTSVDEQFF. The chain recombines TRBV18 with TRBJ2-1; without DNA, the TCRdb call of TRBD2 cannot be checked. The CDR3 spans 16 residues. Per germline, CDR1 KGHSH and CDR2 LQKENI.

The rearrangement uses TRBV12-3 or TRBV12-4 and TRBJ2-3; TCRdb lists TRBD2, though no DNA is available to test this call. There are 16 residues in the CDR3. The CDR3: CASRGTRREAGDTQYF.

This clonotype is deemed medium-sized (0.01 to 0.1%) by its frequency. V and J are TRBV15 and TRBJ2-7. The CDR3 extends over 14 amino acids. CDR1 is LNHNV and CDR2 is YYDKDF in the germline V gene (reference sequence). CDR3 region: CATSRAAGFYEQYF.

The CDR3 reads CASSLAGGPAGELFF. This rearrangement joins TRBV5-1 to TRBJ2-2; without DNA, the TCRdb call of TRBD2 cannot be checked. The length of the CDR3 is 15 residues. The germline V gene has CDR1 SGHRS and CDR2 YFSETQ.

The chain couples TRBV29-1 to TRBJ2-7; TCRdb gives TRBD1 as the D gene, but with no DNA this cannot be confirmed. The CDR3 spans 13 residues. Germline V gene data show CDR1 as SQVTM and CDR2 as ANQGSEA. The CDR3 is CSVEEVDRYEQYF.

This clonotype shows up as medium-sized by frequency. The V gene is TRBV10-1, the J gene TRBJ1-1; TCRdb's D call, TRBD1, is unchecked because there is no DNA. The V gene's germline CDR1 is WNHNN and CDR2 SYGVQD (reference sequence). The CDR3 extends over 16 amino acids. The CDR3 region is CASSGQGGMENTEAFF.

V usage is TRBV19 and J usage is TRBJ2-3; TCRdb names TRBD1, which stays unverified in the absence of DNA. Germline V gene sequence: CDR1 LNHDA, CDR2 SQIVND (reference sequence). The CDR3 extends over 15 amino acids. CDR3: CASSSDRASTDTQYF. Using reference TRBV19 and TRBJ2-3 for the parts outside the CDR3, the full variable domain is DGGITQSPKYLFRKEGQNVTLSCEQNLNHDAMYWYRQDPGQGLRLIYYSQIVNDFQKGDIAEGYSVSREKKESFPLTVTSAQKNPTAFYLCASSSDRASTDTQYFGPGTRLTVL.

The chain combines TRBV7-8 with TRBJ2-3; TCRdb proposes TRBD2, but this gene call is untestable without DNA. CDR1 and CDR2 (germline): SGHVS, FQNEAQ. The CDR3 covers 17 residues. The CDR3 spells CASSLGTSGGLTDTQYF.

The rearrangement links TRBV20-1 to TRBJ2-1; TCRdb's D gene call, TRBD1, goes unchecked for lack of DNA. Germline V gene lookup returns CDR1 DFQATT and CDR2 SNEGSKA (reference sequence). The CDR3 totals 16 residues. The CDR3 is CSAREGTGSEGYEQFF.

This clonotype is identified as medium-sized (0.01 to 0.1%) from frequency. The J gene is TRBJ1-1, the V gene TRBV29-1; TCRdb lists TRBD1, though no DNA is available to test this call. Per the germline V gene, CDR1 is SQVTM and CDR2 is ANQGSEA. This CDR3 is built from 14 residues. The CDR3 sequence: CSVWTGDTNTEAFF.

This clonotype is medium-sized by frequency. V and J are TRBV11-2 and TRBJ2-3; TCRdb gives TRBD2 as the D gene, but with no DNA this cannot be confirmed. This CDR3 has 18 residues. Germline V gene data show CDR1 as SGHAT and CDR2 as FQNNGV. CDR3 loop: CASSFPGLAGGTTDTQYF. The full variable domain, its missing parts supplied by reference TRBV11-2 and TRBJ2-3, is EAGVAQSPRYKIIEKRQSVAFWCNPISGHATLYWYQQILGQGPKLLIQFQNNGVVDDSQLPKDRFSAERLKGVDSTLKIQPAKLEDSAVYLCASSFPGLAGGTTDTQYFGPGTRLTVL.

The genes are TRBV12-5 and TRBJ2-1. The CDR3 is 13 residues long. Germline CDR1 and CDR2: LGHNT and FRNRAP. The chain's CDR3 is CASGPSFYNEQFF.

The CDR3 is CASSLLAGGLQETQYF. The rearrangement links TRBV28 to TRBJ2-5; TCRdb lists TRBD2, though no DNA is available to test this call. The CDR3 totals 16 residues. The germline gives CDR1 MDHEN, CDR2 SYDVKM.